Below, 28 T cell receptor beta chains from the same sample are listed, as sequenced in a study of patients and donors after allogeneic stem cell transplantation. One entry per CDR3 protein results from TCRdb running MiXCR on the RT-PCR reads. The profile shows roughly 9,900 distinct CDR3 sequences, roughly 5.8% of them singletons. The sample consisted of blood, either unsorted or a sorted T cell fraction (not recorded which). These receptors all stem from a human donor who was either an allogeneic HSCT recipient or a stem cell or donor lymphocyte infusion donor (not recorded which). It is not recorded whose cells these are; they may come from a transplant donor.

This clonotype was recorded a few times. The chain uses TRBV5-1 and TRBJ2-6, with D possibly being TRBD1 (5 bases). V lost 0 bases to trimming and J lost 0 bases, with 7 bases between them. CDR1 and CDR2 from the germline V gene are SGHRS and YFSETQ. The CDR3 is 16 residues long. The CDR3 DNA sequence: TGCGCCAGCAGCTTGGGACAGACCTCTGGGGCCAACGTCCTGACTTTC. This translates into CASSLGQTSGANVLTF.

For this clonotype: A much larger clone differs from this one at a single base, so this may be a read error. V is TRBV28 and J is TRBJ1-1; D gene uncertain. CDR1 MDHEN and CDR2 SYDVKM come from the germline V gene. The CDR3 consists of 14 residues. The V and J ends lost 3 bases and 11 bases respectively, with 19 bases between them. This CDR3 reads CASSFDVTSHDAFF. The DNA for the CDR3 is TGTGCCAGCAGTTTTGATGTAACATCCCATGATGCTTTCTTT. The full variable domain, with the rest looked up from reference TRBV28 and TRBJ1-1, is DVKVTQSSRYLVKRTGEKVFLECVQDMDHENMFWYRQDPGLGLRLIYFSYDVKMKEKGDIPEGYSVSREKKERFSLILESASTNQTSMYLCASSFDVTSHDAFFGQGTRLTVV.

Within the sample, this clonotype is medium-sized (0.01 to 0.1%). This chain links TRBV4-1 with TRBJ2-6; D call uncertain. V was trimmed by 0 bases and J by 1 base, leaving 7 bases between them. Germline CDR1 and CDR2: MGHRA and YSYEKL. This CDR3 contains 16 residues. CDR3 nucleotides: TGCGCCAGCAGCCAAGATCGGTCTTCTGGGGCCAACGTCCTGACTTTC. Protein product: CASSQDRSSGANVLTF.

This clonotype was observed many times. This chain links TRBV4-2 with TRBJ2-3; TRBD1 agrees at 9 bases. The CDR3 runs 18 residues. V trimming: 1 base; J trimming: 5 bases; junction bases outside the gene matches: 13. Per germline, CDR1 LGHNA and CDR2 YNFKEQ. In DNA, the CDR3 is TGTGCCAGCAGCCAAGCCGTGGGACAGGGACGGCGGGGAGATACGCAGTATTTT. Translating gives CASSQAVGQGRRGDTQYF.

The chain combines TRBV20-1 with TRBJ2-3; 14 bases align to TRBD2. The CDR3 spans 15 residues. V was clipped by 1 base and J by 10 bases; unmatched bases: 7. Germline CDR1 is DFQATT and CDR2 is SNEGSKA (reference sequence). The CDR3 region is CSARAGTSGSAAQYF. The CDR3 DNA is TGCAGTGCTAGAGCCGGGACTAGCGGGAGTGCGGCGCAGTATTTT.

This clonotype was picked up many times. CDR3 DNA sequence: TGCAGCGTTGGGACTCCAGATACGCAGTATTTT. Translation: CSVGTPDTQYF. The chain combines TRBV29-1 with TRBJ2-3; possible D gene TRBD2, 5 bases. Germline V gene data show CDR1 as SQVTM and CDR2 as ANQGSEA. The CDR3 is 11 amino acids. Trimming removed 4 bases at V and 4 bases at J, with 6 bases between.

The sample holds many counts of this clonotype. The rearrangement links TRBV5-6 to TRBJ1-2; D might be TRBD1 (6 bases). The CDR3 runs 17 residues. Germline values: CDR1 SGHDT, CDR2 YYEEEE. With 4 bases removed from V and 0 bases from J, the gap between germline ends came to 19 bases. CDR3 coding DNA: TGTGCCAGCAGCCGGGGGGGCCCAGGCCGAACTAACTATGGCTACACCTTC. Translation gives CASSRGGPGRTNYGYTF.

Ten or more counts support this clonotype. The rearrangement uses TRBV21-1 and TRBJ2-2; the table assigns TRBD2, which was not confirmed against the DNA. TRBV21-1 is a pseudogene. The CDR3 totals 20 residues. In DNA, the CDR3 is TGTGCCAGCAGCAAGCATGGAAAAATTAGGGCCCCAAAGAACACCGGGGAGCTGTTTTTT. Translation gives CASSKHGKIRAPKNTGELFF.

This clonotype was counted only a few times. The CDR3 coding sequence is TGTGCCAGCAGCGTAGTGGGCTCCGGGGCCAACGTCCTGACTTTC. Amino acids: CASSVVGSGANVLTF. The chain recombines TRBV9 with TRBJ2-6; D ambiguous. The ends were cut back, 0 bases at V and 4 bases at J, with 8 bases in the middle. The length of the CDR3 is 15 residues. Germline values: CDR1 SGDLS, CDR2 YYNGEE.

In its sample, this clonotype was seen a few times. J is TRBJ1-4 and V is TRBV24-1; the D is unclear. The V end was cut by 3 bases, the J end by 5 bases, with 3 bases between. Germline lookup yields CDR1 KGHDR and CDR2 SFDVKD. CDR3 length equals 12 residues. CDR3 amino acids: CATSDQNEKLFF. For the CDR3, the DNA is TGTGCCACCAGTGATCAGAATGAAAAACTGTTTTTT.

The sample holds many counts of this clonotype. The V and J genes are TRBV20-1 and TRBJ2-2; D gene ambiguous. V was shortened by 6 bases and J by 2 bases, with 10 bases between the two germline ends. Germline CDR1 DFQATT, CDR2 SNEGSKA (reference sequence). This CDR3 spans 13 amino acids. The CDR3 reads CSANRANTGELFF. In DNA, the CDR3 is TGCAGTGCCAATCGGGCAAACACCGGGGAGCTGTTTTTT.

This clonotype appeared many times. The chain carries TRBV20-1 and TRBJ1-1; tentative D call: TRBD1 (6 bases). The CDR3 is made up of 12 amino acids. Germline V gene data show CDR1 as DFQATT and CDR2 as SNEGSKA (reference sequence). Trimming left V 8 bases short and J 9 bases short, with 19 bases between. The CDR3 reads CSLYDRRDKAFF. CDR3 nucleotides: TGCAGTCTTTATGACAGGAGAGATAAAGCTTTCTTT.

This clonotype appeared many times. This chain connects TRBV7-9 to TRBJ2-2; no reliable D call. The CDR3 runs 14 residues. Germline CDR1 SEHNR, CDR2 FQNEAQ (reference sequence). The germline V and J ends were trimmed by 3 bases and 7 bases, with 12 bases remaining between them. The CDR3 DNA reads TGTGCCAGCAGCTTTAGGTTCGGAAACGGGGAGCTGTTTTTT. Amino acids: CASSFRFGNGELFF.

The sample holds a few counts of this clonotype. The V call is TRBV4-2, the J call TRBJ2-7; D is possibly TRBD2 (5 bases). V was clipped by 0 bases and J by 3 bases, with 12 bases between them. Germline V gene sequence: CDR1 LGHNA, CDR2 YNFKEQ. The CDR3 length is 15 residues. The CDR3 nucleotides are TGTGCCAGCAGCCAAGATCGGCAGCGGAACTACGAGCAGTACTTC. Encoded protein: CASSQDRQRNYEQYF.

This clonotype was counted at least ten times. CDR3 in amino acids: CASSLQGYTEAFF. The CDR3 DNA sequence: TGTGCCAGCAGTTTACAGGGGTACACTGAAGCTTTCTTT. V usage is TRBV27 and J usage is TRBJ1-1; D may be TRBD1 (6 bases). The germline V gene encodes CDR1 MNHEY and CDR2 SMNVEV (reference sequence). V was shortened by 2 bases and J by 3 bases, with 7 bases between the two germline ends. The CDR3 loop spans 13 amino acids.

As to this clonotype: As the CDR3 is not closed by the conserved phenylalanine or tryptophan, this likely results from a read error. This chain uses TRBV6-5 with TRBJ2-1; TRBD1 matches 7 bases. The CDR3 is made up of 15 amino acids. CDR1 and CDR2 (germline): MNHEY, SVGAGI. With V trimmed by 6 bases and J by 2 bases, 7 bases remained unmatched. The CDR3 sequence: CASRVSQGAYNEQFL. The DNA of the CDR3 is TGTGCCAGCAGGGTATCGCAGGGGGCCTACAATGAGCAGTTCCTC.

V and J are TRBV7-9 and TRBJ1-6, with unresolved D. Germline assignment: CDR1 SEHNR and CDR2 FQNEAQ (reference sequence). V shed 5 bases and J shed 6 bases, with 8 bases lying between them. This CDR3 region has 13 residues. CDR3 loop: CASSPPGNSPLHF. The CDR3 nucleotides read TGTGCCAGCAGCCCCCCCGGTAATTCACCCCTCCACTTT.

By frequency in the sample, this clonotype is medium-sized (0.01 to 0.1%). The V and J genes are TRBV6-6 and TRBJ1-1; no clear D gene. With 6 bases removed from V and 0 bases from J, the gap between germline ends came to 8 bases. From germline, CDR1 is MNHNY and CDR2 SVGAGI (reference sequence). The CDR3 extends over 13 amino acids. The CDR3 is CASRAKMNTEAFF. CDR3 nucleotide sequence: TGTGCCAGCAGGGCGAAAATGAACACTGAAGCTTTCTTT.

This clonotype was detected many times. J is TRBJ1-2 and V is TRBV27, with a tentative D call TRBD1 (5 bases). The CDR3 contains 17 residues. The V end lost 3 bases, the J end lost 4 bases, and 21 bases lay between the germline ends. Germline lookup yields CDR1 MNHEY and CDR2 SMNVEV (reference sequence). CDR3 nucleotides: TGTGCCAGCAGTTTTTGGGTTGGGCAGGGCGGGTTCTATGGCTACACCTTC. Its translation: CASSFWVGQGGFYGYTF.

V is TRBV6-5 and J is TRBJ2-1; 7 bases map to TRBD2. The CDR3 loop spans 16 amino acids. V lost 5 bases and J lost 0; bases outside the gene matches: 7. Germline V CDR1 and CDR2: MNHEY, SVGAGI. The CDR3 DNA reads TGTGCCAGCAGTACCTTAGCGGGCCCCTCCTACAATGAGCAGTTCTTC. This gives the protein CASSTLAGPSYNEQFF.

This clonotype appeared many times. CDR3 in amino acids: CASTTGYPGTEAFF. For the CDR3, the DNA is TGTGCCAGCACCACAGGGTACCCTGGGACTGAAGCTTTCTTT. V gene TRBV6-2 or TRBV6-3 combines with J gene TRBJ1-1, with D perhaps matching TRBD1 (6 bases). The CDR3 length is 14 residues. The ends were cut back, 7 bases at V and 5 bases at J, with 17 bases in the middle. Germline CDR1 MNHEY, CDR2 SVGEGT.

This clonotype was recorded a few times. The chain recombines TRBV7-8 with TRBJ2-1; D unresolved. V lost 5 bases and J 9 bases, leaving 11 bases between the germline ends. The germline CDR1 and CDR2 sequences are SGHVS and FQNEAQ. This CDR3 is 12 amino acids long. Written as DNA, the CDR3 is TGTGCCAGCAGCCTGAATCGCGGTGAGCAGTTCTTC. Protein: CASSLNRGEQFF.

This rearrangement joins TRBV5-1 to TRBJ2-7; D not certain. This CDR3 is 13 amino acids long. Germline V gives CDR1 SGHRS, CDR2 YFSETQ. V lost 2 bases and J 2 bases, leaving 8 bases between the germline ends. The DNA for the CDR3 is TGCGCCAGCAGCTTAGGACCCACCTACGAGCAGTACTTC. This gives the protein CASSLGPTYEQYF.

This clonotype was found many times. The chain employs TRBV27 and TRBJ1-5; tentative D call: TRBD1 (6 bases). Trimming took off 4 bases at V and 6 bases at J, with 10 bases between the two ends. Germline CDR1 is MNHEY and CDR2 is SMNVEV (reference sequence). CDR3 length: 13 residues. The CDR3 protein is CASSWGPGQPQHF. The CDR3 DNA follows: TGTGCCAGCAGTTGGGGGCCGGGTCAGCCCCAGCATTTT.

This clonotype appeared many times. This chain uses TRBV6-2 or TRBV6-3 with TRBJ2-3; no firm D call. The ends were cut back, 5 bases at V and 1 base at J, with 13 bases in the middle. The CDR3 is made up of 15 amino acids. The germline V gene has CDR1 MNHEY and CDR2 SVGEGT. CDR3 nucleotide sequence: TGTGCCAGCAGTATCCTGGGGTTGGGCACAGATACGCAGTATTTT. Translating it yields CASSILGLGTDTQYF.

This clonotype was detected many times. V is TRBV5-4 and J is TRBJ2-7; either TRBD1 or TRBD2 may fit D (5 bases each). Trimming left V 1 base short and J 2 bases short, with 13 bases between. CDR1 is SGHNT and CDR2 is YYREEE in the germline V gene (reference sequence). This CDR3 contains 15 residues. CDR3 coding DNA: TGTGCCAGCAGCTTGATGGGGACCGCCGCCTACGAGCAGTACTTC. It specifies CASSLMGTAAYEQYF.

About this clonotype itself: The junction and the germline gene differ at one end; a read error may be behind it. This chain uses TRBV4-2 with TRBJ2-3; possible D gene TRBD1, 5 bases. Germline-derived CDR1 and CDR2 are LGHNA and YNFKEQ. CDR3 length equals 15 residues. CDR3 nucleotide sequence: TGTGTCAGCAGCCAAGGGGCTGGCGCCACAGATACGCAGTATTTT. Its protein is CVSSQGAGATDTQYF.

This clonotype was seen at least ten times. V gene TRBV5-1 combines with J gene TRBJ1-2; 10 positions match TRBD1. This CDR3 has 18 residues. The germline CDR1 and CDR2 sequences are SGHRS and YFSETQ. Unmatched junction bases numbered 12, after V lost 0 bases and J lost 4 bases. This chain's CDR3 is CASSLEWDRGSWGYGYTF. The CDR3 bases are TGCGCCAGCAGCTTGGAGTGGGACAGGGGCTCTTGGGGCTATGGCTACACCTTC.